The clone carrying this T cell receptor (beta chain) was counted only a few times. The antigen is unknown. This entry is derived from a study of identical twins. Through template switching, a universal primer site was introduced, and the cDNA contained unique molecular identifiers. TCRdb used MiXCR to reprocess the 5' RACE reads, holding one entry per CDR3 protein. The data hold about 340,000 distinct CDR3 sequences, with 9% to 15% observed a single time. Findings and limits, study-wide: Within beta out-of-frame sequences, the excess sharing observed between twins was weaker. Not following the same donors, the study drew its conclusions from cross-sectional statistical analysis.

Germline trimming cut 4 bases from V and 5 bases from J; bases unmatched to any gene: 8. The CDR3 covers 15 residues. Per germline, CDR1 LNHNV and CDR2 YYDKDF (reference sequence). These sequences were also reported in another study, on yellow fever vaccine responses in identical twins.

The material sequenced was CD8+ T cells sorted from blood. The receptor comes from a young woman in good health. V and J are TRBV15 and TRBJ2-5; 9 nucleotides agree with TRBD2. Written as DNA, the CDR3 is TGTGCCACCAGCACCCCCTCTAGCGGGGCGGAGACCCAGTACTTC. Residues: CATSTPSSGAETQYF. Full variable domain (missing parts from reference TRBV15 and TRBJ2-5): DAMVIQNPRYQVTQFGKPVTLSCSQTLNHNVMYWYQQKSSQAPKLLFHYYDKDFNNEADTPDNFQSRRPNTSFCFLDIRSPGLGDTAMYLCATSTPSSGAETQYFGPGTRLLVL.